Below, 30 T cell receptor beta chains from the same sample are listed, as sequenced in a study of cytomegalovirus exposure and HLA in healthy donors. Use of 60 Vbeta and 13 Jbeta primers characterized the PCR. Profiled with immunoSEQ multiplex PCR; TCRdb holds only in-frame clones, not every one. The table lists about 140,000 clones, over 60% of them singletons. The sequencing sample was made of PBMCs. The receptor set was obtained from a middle-aged man in good health and CMV-seronegative.

The CDR3 nucleotides are TGTGCCAGCAGCTTGTTAGCGGGAGGTATCAATGAGCAGTTCTTC. It encodes CASSLLAGGINEQFF. The J gene is TRBJ2-1, the V gene TRBV5-4; 10 bases map to TRBD2. This CDR3 region has 15 residues. The germline V gene has CDR1 SGHNT and CDR2 YYREEE (reference sequence). After removal of 1 base from V and 6 bases from J, the junction contained 4 bases not matched to a gene.

The chain has TRBV7-9 and TRBJ1-6; D is unclear. Germline CDR1 and CDR2: SEHNR and FQNEAQ (reference sequence). The CDR3 has 13 residues. V lost 3 bases, J lost 9 bases, and 9 bases lay in between. CDR3 DNA: TGTGCCAGCAGCTTCCAACGGGGTTCACCCCTCCACTTT. Translating it yields CASSFQRGSPLHF.

The chain carries TRBV7-9 and TRBJ1-4; a weak D match, TRBD1 (5 bases). This CDR3 has 16 residues. CDR1 is SEHNR, CDR2 FQNEAQ, per germline (reference sequence). The V end lost 5 bases, the J end lost 6 bases, and 19 bases lay between the germline ends. This chain's CDR3 is CASSPTGRGLDEKLFF. The CDR3 DNA reads TGTGCCAGCAGCCCAACGGGGCGGGGGTTGGATGAAAAACTGTTTTTT. Looking up the rest from reference TRBV7-9 and TRBJ1-4 gives the full variable domain: DTGVSQNPRHKITKRGQNVTFRCDPISEHNRLYWYRQTLGQGPEFLTYFQNEAQLEKSRLLSDRFSAERPKGSFSTLEIQRTEQGDSAMYLCASSPTGRGLDEKLFFGSGTQLSVL.

The chain combines TRBV6-5 with TRBJ1-2, with D uncertain. The CDR3 runs 13 residues. Germline CDR1 is MNHEY and CDR2 is SVGAGI. Trimming shortened V by 6 bases and J by 3 bases, and 11 bases separated the two germline ends. The CDR3 reads CASSDLEDYGYTF. The CDR3 DNA sequence: TGTGCCAGCAGCGACCTCGAGGACTATGGCTACACCTTC.

V is TRBV15 and J is TRBJ1-5; 10 bases fit TRBD1. Germline assignment: CDR1 LNHNV and CDR2 YYDKDF (reference sequence). After removal of 1 base from V and 4 bases from J, the junction contained 1 base not matched to a gene. CDR3 length: 15 amino acids. The DNA of the CDR3 is TGTGCCACCAGCAGAGTGGGACAGGGGAATCAGCCCCAGCATTTT. Its translation: CATSRVGQGNQPQHF.

This chain uses TRBV7-2 with TRBJ2-7, with D possibly being TRBD2 (6 bases). CDR1 and CDR2 from the germline V gene are SGHTA and FQGNSA. Trimming left V 1 base short and J 4 bases short, with 11 bases between. CDR3 size: 14 residues. In DNA, the CDR3 is TGTGCCAGCAGCTTAGGGGGAGGTTTGTACGAGCAGTACTTC. Its protein product is CASSLGGGLYEQYF.

V usage is TRBV25-1 and J usage is TRBJ1-3, with a weak D call TRBD1 (5 bases). Germline assignment: CDR1 MGHDK and CDR2 SYGVNS. V was cut by 10 bases and J by 8 bases, with 12 bases left in between. CDR3 length: 11 residues. This chain's CDR3 is CATAGTYTIYF. CDR3 nucleotide sequence: TGTGCCACCGCCGGGACTTACACCATATATTTT.

This clone was recorded a few times. The chain is built from TRBV25-1 and TRBJ2-7; D perhaps matches TRBD1 (6 bases). Germline V gives CDR1 MGHDK, CDR2 SYGVNS. Trimming pared 2 bases from V and 2 bases from J, leaving 13 bases between. CDR3 length: 15 amino acids. The CDR3 DNA reads as TGTGCCAGCAGTGAACCCGGGACAACAACCTACGAGCAGTACTTC. Amino acid sequence: CASSEPGTTTYEQYF.

This chain links TRBV28 with TRBJ1-5, with 10 nucleotides matching TRBD1. V was pared by 5 bases and J by 5 bases, with 6 bases of the junction left unmatched. The CDR3 length is 15 residues. The germline V gene has CDR1 MDHEN and CDR2 SYDVKM. The CDR3 DNA reads TGTGCCAGCAGTGTGCGGACAGGGGGGCATCAGCCCCAGCATTTT. This translates into CASSVRTGGHQPQHF.

Written as DNA, the CDR3 is TGCGCCAGCAGCCAAGTCGGGGGTCCTGGGCCGGATACGCAGTATTTT. Its translation is CASSQVGGPGPDTQYF. The chain carries TRBV4-1 and TRBJ2-3; weak D call: TRBD2 (6 bases). V dropped 1 base and J dropped 6 bases, with 17 bases sitting between them. The CDR3 is 16 residues long. Germline loops: CDR1 MGHRA, CDR2 YSYEKL.

This sequence joins TRBV7-3 and TRBJ1-1; tentatively, D is TRBD1 (5 bases). The germline V gene encodes CDR1 SGHTA and CDR2 FQGTGA. This CDR3 comprises 17 residues. The V end lost 5 bases, the J end lost 1 base, and 20 bases lay between the germline ends. DNA of the CDR3: TGTGCCAGCAGCCCCCAGATAGGGAGGGGTACGAACACTGAAGCTTTCTTT. As protein: CASSPQIGRGTNTEAFF.

The table lists this clone with a few counts. CDR3 sequence (DNA): TGTGCCAGCAGCCAAATTTGGACAGGATACTACGAGCAGTACTTC. Translated: CASSQIWTGYYEQYF. This rearrangement joins TRBV11-2 to TRBJ2-7, with TRBD1 matching 7 bases. This CDR3 is built from 15 residues. V lost 5 bases to trimming and J lost 3 bases; unmatched junction nucleotides: 10. Per germline, CDR1 SGHAT and CDR2 FQNNGV.

This chain connects TRBV5-1 to TRBJ2-3; 7 nucleotides agree with TRBD1. The germline V gene has CDR1 SGHRS and CDR2 YFSETQ. The CDR3 runs to 16 residues. V was pared by 2 bases and J by 4 bases, with 10 bases of the junction left unmatched. The CDR3 DNA is TGCGCCAGCAGCTTACAGGGGTCTCACTTCCCAGATACGCAGTATTTT. This encodes CASSLQGSHFPDTQYF.

The chain couples TRBV10-3 to TRBJ2-5; D not resolved. The CDR3 has 13 amino acids. The V gene's germline CDR1 is ENHRY and CDR2 SYGVKD. V was cut by 0 bases and J by 5 bases, with 7 bases left in between. CDR3 amino acids: CAISESNVETQYF. The CDR3 region has the DNA TGTGCCATCAGTGAGTCCAATGTGGAGACCCAGTACTTC.

This clone is a singleton in its sample. The CDR3 is CASSLYSGKVDEQFF. The CDR3 DNA reads as TGTGCCAGCAGCTTGTATAGCGGGAAGGTCGATGAGCAGTTCTTC. This sequence joins TRBV5-4 and TRBJ2-1; 8 nucleotides match TRBD2. The trim removed 1 base at V and 8 bases at J, leaving 8 bases unmatched. Germline assignment: CDR1 SGHNT and CDR2 YYREEE (reference sequence). The CDR3 is 15 residues long. Based on the CDR3 plus reference TRBV5-4 and TRBJ2-1, the full variable domain is ETGVTQSPTHLIKTRGQQVTLRCSSQSGHNTVSWYQQALGQGPQFIFQYYREEENGRGNFPPRFSGLQFPNYSSELNVNALELDDSALYLCASSLYSGKVDEQFFGPGTRLTVL.

This clone occurred a few times. This sequence joins TRBV10-3 and TRBJ1-5; D might be TRBD1 (6 bases). The CDR3 sequence is 14 residues long. V was trimmed by 4 bases and J by 4 bases, leaving 11 bases between them. From germline, CDR1 is ENHRY and CDR2 SYGVKD. The DNA of the CDR3 is TGTGCCATCAGTGTCGACGGACAGAATCAGCCCCAGCATTTT. It specifies CAISVDGQNQPQHF.

The chain is built from TRBV5-1 and TRBJ2-3; tentative D call: TRBD2 (7 bases). V gave up 0 bases and J gave up 1 base, with 15 bases separating them. Germline assignment: CDR1 SGHRS and CDR2 YFSETQ. The CDR3 runs 17 residues. The CDR3 loop reads CASSLDGGGGRTDTQYF. The CDR3, as DNA: TGCGCCAGCAGCTTGGATGGTGGCGGGGGCCGCACAGATACGCAGTATTTT.

A remark on this clone: Different DNA sequences within this sample yield the same CDR3. The chain is built from TRBV5-1 and TRBJ1-1, with 9 bases identical to TRBD1. Trimming took 4 bases from V and 2 from J; bases not matched to a gene: 3. CDR1 SGHRS and CDR2 YFSETQ come from the germline V gene. This CDR3 has 14 amino acids. The CDR3 bases are TGCGCCAGCAGCCCGGACAGGGGTAACACTGAAGCTTTCTTT. It is translated as CASSPDRGNTEAFF.

A few counts support this clone. J is TRBJ1-4 and V is TRBV2, with unresolved D. The germline V gene has CDR1 SNHLY and CDR2 FYNNEI. The CDR3 length is 15 residues. Trimming shortened V by 6 bases and J by 4 bases, and 15 bases separated the two germline ends. CDR3 in amino acids: CASRALGLFNEKLFF. The CDR3 DNA sequence: TGTGCCAGCAGAGCCCTCGGACTTTTTAATGAAAAACTGTTTTTT.

The rearrangement links TRBV7-9 to TRBJ2-1; D might be TRBD2 (5 bases). V was cut by 4 bases and J by 5 bases, with 21 bases left in between. CDR3 size: 17 residues. Germline V gene data show CDR1 as SEHNR and CDR2 as FQNEAQ (reference sequence). DNA for the CDR3: TGTGCCAGCAGCTCAGACGAGGCTAGCCTCATTAACAATGAGCAGTTCTTC. It is translated as CASSSDEASLINNEQFF.

This sequence joins TRBV5-1 and TRBJ1-1; a possible D gene is TRBD1 (5 bases). Germline assignment: CDR1 SGHRS and CDR2 YFSETQ. This CDR3 is built from 14 residues. Between the trimmed V and J ends, which lost 5 bases and 1 base, there was a span of 12 bases. This chain's CDR3 is CASRAWGGNTEAFF. CDR3 sequence (DNA): TGCGCCAGCAGGGCCTGGGGGGGGAACACTGAAGCTTTCTTT.

V gene TRBV7-7 combines with J gene TRBJ2-3; D is uncertain. The CDR3 spans 13 residues. Germline lookup yields CDR1 SSHAT and CDR2 FNYEAQ (reference sequence). Trimming shortened V by 5 bases and J by 5 bases, and 11 bases separated the two germline ends. CDR3 sequence: CASSPLEVDTQYF. DNA for the CDR3: TGTGCCAGCAGCCCCCTTGAGGTAGATACGCAGTATTTT.

This clone has just one count. This rearrangement joins TRBV6-5 to TRBJ2-2; 10 nucleotides align to TRBD2. Germline CDR1 reads MNHEY; CDR2 reads SVGAGI. The CDR3 has 16 amino acids. V shed 2 bases, J shed 2 bases, and the junction held 2 bases outside the gene matches. CDR3 loop: CASSYRTSGNTGELFF. CDR3 DNA: TGTGCCAGCAGTTACCGGACTAGCGGTAACACCGGGGAGCTGTTTTTT.

The rearrangement links TRBV9 to TRBJ2-2; D is possibly TRBD1 (6 bases). The germline V and J ends were trimmed by 0 bases and 7 bases, with 10 bases remaining between them. The CDR3 runs 14 residues. Germline CDR1 and CDR2: SGDLS and YYNGEE. The CDR3 DNA reads TGTGCCAGCAGCGTAGTGGGGGCCAGCGGGGAGCTGTTTTTT. Protein sequence: CASSVVGASGELFF.

The chain uses TRBV4-3 and TRBJ2-4; 9 nucleotides match TRBD2. The CDR3 sequence is 17 residues long. CDR1 is LGHNA and CDR2 is YSLEER in the germline V gene. V lost 3 bases and J lost 0; bases outside the gene matches: 6. The CDR3 is CASSQASGDLAKNIQYF. Here the CDR3 DNA reads TGCGCCAGCAGCCAGGCTAGCGGGGACCTAGCCAAAAACATTCAGTACTTC.

The chain links TRBV6-5 to TRBJ1-1; tentative D call: TRBD1 (6 bases). Germline-derived CDR1 and CDR2 are MNHEY and SVGAGI. Trimming cost V 10 bases and J 2 bases, with 14 bases left between them. The CDR3 contains 13 residues. The chain's CDR3 is CATYKQGNTEAFF. The DNA of the CDR3 is TGTGCCACCTACAAACAGGGTAACACTGAAGCTTTCTTT.

The chain links TRBV13 to TRBJ1-4; no firm D call. The V end was cut by 0 bases, the J end by 8 bases, with 13 bases between. The CDR3 runs 15 residues. Germline CDR1 reads PRHDT; CDR2 reads FYEKMQ (reference sequence). The CDR3 DNA reads as TGTGCCAGCAGCTTAGGCCATCCCAGTATCGAAAAACTGTTTTTT. Its translation: CASSLGHPSIEKLFF.

The DNA for the CDR3 is TGTGCCAGCAGCCCCACCACTAGCGGGAGCTGGACGGAGCAGTACTTC. Its translation is CASSPTTSGSWTEQYF. The genes are TRBV7-6 and TRBJ2-7, with 11 nucleotides matching TRBD2. Germline values: CDR1 SGHVS, CDR2 FNYEAQ. V shed 5 bases and J 7 bases; nucleotides not matched to a gene: 13. The CDR3 extends over 16 amino acids.

The count of this clone is one. The chain employs TRBV7-6 and TRBJ2-7; 7 bases match TRBD1. This CDR3 is built from 13 residues. The germline V gene encodes CDR1 SGHVS and CDR2 FNYEAQ. J was trimmed by 2 bases and V by 5 bases; bases with no gene match: 3. CDR3 nucleotides: TGTGCCAGCAGCCCGGGACAGCCCTACGAGCAGTACTTC. This gives the protein CASSPGQPYEQYF.

This clone has just a few counts. The rearrangement links TRBV2 to TRBJ1-1, with unresolved D. V was trimmed by 5 bases and J by 8 bases, leaving 12 bases between them. The CDR3 runs 12 residues. Germline values: CDR1 SNHLY, CDR2 FYNNEI. In nucleotides, the CDR3 is TGTGCCAGCAGTTATTGGGCGGGGGAAGCTTTCTTT. Its protein is CASSYWAGEAFF.